This T cell receptor (beta chain) was sequenced in a study of blood T cell repertoires in COVID-19. Study-wide background: Sites in the United States, Italy and Spain provided acute and convalescent COVID-19 samples. Sample material is recorded as cDNA or gDNA derived from T cells, B-cell-depleted T cells, or PBMCs.

Source study methods: Amplification with reference gene primers provided the estimates of nucleated cell counts. TCRdb's table, derived via immunoSEQ multiplex PCR, lists solely in-frame clones and lacks some. The V and J calls and clone size are taken from that table; D and trimming were inferred from the DNA. The sample carries over 250,000 clones, around 85% recorded once. V lost 8 bases, J lost 4 bases, and 12 bases lay in between. This CDR3 contains 13 residues. What was sequenced was peripheral blood. This chain uses TRBV23-1 with TRBJ1-5; D is ambiguous. TRBV23-1 is marked as an open reading frame, function uncertain. The receptor's source is a man in his fifties or sixties with active or convalescent COVID-19. The CDR3 bases are TGCGCCAGCGGACCGGGGAGTAATCAGCCCCAGCATTTT. Translation: CASGPGSNQPQHF.